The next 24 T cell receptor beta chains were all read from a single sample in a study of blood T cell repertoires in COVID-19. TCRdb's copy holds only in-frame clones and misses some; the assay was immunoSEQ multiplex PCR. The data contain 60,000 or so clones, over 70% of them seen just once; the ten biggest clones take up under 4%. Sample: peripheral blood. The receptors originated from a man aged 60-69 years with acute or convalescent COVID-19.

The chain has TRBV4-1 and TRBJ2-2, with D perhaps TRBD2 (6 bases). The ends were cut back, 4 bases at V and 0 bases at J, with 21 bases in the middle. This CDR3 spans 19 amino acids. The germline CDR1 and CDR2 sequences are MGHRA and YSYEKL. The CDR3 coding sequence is TGCGCCAGCAGCCCTTTAGGTGGAGGGGAGTTCGCGAACACCGGGGAGCTGTTTTTT. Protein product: CASSPLGGGEFANTGELFF.

CDR3 protein: CASSPLGRATNEKLFF. The CDR3 bases are TGCGCCAGCAGCCCTCTTGGGAGGGCCACTAATGAAAAACTGTTTTTT. The genes are TRBV4-1 and TRBJ1-4; D is undetermined. Germline CDR1 reads MGHRA; CDR2 reads YSYEKL. V lost 4 bases to trimming and J lost 2 bases, with 14 bases between them. This CDR3 comprises 16 residues.

The CDR3 DNA is TGTGCCAGCAGCCGGACGGCTGCGGGGGGGAGAGGAGATACGCAGTATTTT. It is translated as CASSRTAAGGRGDTQYF. The chain carries TRBV7-2 and TRBJ2-3, with 9 nucleotides matching TRBD2. The ends lost 5 bases at V and 5 bases at J; junction bases unmatched: 14. Germline V gene data show CDR1 as SGHTA and CDR2 as FQGNSA. The CDR3 spans 17 residues.

The CDR3 bases are TGTGCCAGCAGCCAAGTTGCAGGGATGGACACCGGGGAGCTGTTTTTT. It is translated as CASSQVAGMDTGELFF. The V and J genes are TRBV4-2 and TRBJ2-2; D may be TRBD1 (5 bases). Trimming stripped 1 base from V and 3 bases from J, with 12 bases between. This CDR3 comprises 16 residues. The V gene's germline CDR1 is LGHNA and CDR2 YNFKEQ.

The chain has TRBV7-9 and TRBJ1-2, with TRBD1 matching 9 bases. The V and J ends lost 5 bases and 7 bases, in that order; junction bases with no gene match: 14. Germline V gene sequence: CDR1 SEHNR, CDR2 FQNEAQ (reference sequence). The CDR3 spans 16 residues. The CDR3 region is CASSGQVPGQGSGYTF. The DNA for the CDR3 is TGTGCCAGCAGCGGACAGGTTCCGGGACAGGGCAGTGGCTACACCTTC.

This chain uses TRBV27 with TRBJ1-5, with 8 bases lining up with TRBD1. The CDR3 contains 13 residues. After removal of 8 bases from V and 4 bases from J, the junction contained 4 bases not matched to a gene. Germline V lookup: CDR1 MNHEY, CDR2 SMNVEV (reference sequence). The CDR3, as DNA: TGTGCCAGCCAGACAGGGGTTAATCAGCCCCAGCATTTT. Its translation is CASQTGVNQPQHF.

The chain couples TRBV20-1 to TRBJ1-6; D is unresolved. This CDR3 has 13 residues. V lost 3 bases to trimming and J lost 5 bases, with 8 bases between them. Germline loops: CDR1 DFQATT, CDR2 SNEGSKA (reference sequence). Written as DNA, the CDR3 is TGCAGTGCTAGTCCACTAAATAATTCACCCCTCCACTTT. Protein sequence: CSASPLNNSPLHF.

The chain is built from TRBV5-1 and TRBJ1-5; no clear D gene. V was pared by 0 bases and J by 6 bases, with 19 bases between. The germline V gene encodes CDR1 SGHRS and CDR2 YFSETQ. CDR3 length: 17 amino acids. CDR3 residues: CASSLEGSHNAGQPQHF. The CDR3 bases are TGCGCCAGCAGCTTGGAGGGCTCCCATAACGCGGGTCAGCCCCAGCATTTT.

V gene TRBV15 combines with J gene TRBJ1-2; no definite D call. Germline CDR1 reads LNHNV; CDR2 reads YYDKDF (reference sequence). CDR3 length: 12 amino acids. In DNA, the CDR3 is TGTTGTGTAGCGCGAGAGGACTATGGCTACACCTTC. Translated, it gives CCVAREDYGYTF.

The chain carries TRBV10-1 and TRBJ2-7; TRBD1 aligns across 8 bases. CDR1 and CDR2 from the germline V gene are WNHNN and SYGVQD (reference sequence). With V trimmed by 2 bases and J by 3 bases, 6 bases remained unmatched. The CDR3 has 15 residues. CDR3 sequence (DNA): TGCGCCAGCAGTGAGGGAGGACAGGGACGCTACGAGCAGTACTTC. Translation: CASSEGGQGRYEQYF.

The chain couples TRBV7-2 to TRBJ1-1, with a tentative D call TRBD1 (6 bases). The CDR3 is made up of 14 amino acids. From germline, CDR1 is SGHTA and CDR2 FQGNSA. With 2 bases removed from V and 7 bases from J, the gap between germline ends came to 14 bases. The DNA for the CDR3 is TGTGCCAGCAGCTTACGTCAGGGGCAGGTTGAAGCTTTCTTT. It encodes CASSLRQGQVEAFF.

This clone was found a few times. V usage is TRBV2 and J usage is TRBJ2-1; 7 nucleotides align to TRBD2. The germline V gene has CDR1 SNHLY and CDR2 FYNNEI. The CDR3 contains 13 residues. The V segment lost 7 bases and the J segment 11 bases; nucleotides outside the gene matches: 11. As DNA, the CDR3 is TGTGCCAGCACTATGATGGTGGGGGGGAAGCAGTTCTTC. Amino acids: CASTMMVGGKQFF.

The CDR3 DNA sequence: TGTGCCAGCAGGCTCGCGACAGGGGAATCGGCCCTCCACTTT. As protein: CASRLATGESALHF. This chain connects TRBV27 to TRBJ1-6; 8 nucleotides align to TRBD1. Losses at the gene ends were 6 bases for V and 14 bases for J; bases not matched to a gene: 12. CDR1 and CDR2 (germline): MNHEY, SMNVEV (reference sequence). This CDR3 region has 14 residues.

CDR3 sequence reads: CATSDPMSGGQETQYF. CDR3 sequence (DNA): TGTGCCACCAGTGACCCTATGTCAGGGGGCCAAGAGACCCAGTACTTC. The chain combines TRBV24-1 with TRBJ2-5, with TRBD1 identical over 7 bases. The CDR3 consists of 16 residues. J gave up 1 base and V 4 bases, and 8 bases lay outside the gene matches. Germline lookup yields CDR1 KGHDR and CDR2 SFDVKD.

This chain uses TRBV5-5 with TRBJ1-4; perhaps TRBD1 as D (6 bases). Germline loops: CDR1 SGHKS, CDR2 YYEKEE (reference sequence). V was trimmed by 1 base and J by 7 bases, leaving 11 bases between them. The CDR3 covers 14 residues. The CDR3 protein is CASSLQGSSEKLFF. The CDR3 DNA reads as TGTGCCAGCAGCTTGCAGGGGTCGAGTGAAAAACTGTTTTTT.

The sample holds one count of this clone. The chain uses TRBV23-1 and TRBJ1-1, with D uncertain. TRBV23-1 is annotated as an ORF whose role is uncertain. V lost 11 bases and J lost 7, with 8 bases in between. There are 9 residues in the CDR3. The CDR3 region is CAQVGEAFF. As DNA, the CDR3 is TGCGCCCAGGTGGGTGAAGCTTTCTTT.

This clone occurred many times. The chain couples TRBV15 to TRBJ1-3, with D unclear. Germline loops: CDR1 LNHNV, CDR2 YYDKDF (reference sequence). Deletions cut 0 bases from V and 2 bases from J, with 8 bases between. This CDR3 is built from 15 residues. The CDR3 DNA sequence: TGTGCCACCAGCAGAGAAGTCGCGACTGGAAACACCATATATTTT. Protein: CATSREVATGNTIYF.

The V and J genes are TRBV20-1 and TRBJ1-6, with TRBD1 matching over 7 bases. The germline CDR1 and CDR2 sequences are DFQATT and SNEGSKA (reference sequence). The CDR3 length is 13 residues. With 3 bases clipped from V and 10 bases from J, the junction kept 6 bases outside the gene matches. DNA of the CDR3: TGCAGTGCTAGTGCGACAGGGAACTCACCCCTCCACTTT. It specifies CSASATGNSPLHF.

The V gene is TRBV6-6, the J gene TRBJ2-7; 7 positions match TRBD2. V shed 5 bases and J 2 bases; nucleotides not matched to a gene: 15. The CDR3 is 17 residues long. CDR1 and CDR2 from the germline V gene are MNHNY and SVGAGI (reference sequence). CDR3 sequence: CASSLGVGRDLTYEQYF. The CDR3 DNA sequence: TGTGCCAGCAGTCTTGGGGTGGGGAGGGACTTGACCTACGAGCAGTACTTC.

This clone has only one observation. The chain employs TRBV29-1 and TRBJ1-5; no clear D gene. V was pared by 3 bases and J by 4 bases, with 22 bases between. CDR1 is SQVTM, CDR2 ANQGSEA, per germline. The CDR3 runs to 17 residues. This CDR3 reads CSVDLIGETDRNQPQHF. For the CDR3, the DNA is TGCAGCGTTGATCTTATCGGGGAGACCGACCGAAATCAGCCCCAGCATTTT.

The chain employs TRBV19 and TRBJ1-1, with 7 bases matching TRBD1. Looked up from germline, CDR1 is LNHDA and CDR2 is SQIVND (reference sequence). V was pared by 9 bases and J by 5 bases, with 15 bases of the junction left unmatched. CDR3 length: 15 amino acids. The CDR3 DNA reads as TGTGCCAGCGCGGAAGACAGGGAATTAGAGACTGAAGCTTTCTTT. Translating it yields CASAEDRELETEAFF.

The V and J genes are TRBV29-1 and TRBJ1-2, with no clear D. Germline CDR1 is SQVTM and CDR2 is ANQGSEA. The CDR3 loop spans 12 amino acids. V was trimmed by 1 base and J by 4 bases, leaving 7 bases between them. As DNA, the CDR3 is TGCAGCGTTGAAGCTACCTTCTATGGCTACACCTTC. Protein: CSVEATFYGYTF.

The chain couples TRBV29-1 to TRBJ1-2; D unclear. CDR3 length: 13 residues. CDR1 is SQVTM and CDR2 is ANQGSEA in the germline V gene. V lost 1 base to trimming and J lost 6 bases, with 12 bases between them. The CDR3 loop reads CSVEGQMGNGYTF. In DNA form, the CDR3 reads TGCAGCGTTGAAGGGCAAATGGGCAATGGCTACACCTTC.

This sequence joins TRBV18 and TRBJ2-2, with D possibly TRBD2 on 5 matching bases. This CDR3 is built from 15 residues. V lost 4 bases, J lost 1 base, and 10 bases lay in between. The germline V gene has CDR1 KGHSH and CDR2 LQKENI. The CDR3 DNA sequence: TGTGCCAGCTCACGGGCTGGAGGGAACACCGGGGAGCTGTTTTTT. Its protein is CASSRAGGNTGELFF. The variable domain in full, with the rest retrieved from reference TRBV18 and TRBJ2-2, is NAGVMQNPRHLVRRRGQEARLRCSPMKGHSHVYWYRQLPEEGLKFMVYLQKENIIDESGMPKERFSAEFPKEGPSILRIQQVVRGDSAAYFCASSRAGGNTGELFFGEGSRLTVL.